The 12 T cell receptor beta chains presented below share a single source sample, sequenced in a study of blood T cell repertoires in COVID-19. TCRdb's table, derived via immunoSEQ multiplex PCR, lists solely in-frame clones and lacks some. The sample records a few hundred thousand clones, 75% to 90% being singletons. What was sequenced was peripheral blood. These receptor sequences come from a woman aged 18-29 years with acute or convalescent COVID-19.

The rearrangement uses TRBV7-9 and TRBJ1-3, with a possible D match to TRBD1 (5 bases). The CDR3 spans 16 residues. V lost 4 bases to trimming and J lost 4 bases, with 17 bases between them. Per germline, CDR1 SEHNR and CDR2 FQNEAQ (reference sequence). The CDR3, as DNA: TGTGCCAGCAGCTCCCGGGGCGGGGGGACCGGAAACACCATATATTTT. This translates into CASSSRGGGTGNTIYF.

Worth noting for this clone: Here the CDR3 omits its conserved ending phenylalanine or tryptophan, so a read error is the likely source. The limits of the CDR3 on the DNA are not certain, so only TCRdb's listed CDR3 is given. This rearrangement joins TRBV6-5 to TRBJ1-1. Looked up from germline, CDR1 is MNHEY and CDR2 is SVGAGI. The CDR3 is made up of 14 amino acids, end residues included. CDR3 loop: CASSYSQWGVQLEL.

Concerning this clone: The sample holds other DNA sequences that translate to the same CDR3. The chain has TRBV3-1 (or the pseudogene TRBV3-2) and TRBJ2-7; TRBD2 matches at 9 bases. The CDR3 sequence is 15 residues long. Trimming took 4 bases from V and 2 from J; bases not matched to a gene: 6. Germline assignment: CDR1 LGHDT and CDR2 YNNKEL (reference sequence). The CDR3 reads CASSPRASGAYEQYF. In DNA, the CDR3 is TGTGCCAGCAGCCCCCGGGCTAGCGGGGCCTACGAGCAGTACTTC.

This chain's CDR3 is CSVEVRRGNYGYTF. The CDR3 region has the DNA TGCAGCGTTGAAGTCCGGCGGGGCAACTATGGCTACACCTTC. V is TRBV29-1 and J is TRBJ1-2, with a possible D match to TRBD1 (5 bases). The germline CDR1 and CDR2 sequences are SQVTM and ANQGSEA. The CDR3 loop spans 14 amino acids. V lost 1 base and J lost 2, with 11 bases in between.

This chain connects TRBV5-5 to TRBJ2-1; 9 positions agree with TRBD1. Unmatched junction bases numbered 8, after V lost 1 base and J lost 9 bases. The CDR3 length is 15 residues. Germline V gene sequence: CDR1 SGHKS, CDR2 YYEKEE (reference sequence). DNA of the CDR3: TGTGCCAGCAGCTTGTACAGGGGGCGCGGAGGTGAGCAGTTCTTC. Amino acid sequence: CASSLYRGRGGEQFF.

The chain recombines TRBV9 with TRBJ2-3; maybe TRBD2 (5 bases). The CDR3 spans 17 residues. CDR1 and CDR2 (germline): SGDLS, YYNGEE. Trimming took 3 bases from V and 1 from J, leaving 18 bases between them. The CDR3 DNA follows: TGTGCCAGCAGCGCGCGACTGAGCGGATCCCGCACAGATACGCAGTATTTT. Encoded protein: CASSARLSGSRTDTQYF.

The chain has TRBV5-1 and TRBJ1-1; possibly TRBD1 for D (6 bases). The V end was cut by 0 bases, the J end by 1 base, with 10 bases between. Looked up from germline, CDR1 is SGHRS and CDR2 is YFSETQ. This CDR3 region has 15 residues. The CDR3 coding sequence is TGCGCCAGCAGCTTGGTGGGGGGGCGGAACACTGAAGCTTTCTTT. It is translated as CASSLVGGRNTEAFF.

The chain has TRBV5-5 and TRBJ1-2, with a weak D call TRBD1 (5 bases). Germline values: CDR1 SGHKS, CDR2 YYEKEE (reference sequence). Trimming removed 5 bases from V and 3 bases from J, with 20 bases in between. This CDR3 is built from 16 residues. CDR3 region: CASRRLGYGGDYGYTF. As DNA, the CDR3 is TGTGCCAGCAGACGATTGGGTTACGGGGGTGACTATGGCTACACCTTC.

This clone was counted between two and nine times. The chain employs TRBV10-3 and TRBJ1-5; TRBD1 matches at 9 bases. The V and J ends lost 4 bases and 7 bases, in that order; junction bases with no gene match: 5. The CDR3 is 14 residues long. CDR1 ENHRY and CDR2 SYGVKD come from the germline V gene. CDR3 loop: CAISGTGDEQPQHF. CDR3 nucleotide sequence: TGTGCCATCAGTGGGACAGGGGACGAGCAGCCCCAGCATTTT.

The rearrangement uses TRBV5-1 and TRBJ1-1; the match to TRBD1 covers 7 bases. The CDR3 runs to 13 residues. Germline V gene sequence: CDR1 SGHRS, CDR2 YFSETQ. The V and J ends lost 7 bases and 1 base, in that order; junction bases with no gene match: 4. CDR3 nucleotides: TGCGCCAGCGCAGGGGGGTCGAACACTGAAGCTTTCTTT. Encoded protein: CASAGGSNTEAFF.

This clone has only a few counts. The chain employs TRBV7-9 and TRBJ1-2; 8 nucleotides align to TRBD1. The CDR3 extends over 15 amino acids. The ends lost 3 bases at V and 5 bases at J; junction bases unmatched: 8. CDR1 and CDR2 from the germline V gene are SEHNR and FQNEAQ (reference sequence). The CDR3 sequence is CASSLDRANWYGYTF. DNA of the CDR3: TGTGCCAGCAGCTTGGACAGGGCCAACTGGTATGGCTACACCTTC.

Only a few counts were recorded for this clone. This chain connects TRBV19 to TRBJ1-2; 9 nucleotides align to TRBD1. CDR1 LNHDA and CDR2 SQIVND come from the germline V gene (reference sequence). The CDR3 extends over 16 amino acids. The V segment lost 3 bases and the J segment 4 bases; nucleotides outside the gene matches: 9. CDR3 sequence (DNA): TGTGCCAGTAGTATCAAACAGGGGGCCCTAAGCTATGGCTACACCTTC. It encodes CASSIKQGALSYGYTF.